The subject of this entry is one T cell receptor (beta chain). The antigen remains unidentified. Primers for the PCR totalled 60 Vbeta and 13 Jbeta. The assay was immunoSEQ multiplex PCR, and TCRdb's table has in-frame clones only and misses some. Among 100,000 or so clones, around four fifths were seen once, and the ten largest hold about 9.1%. The CDR3 sequence is 16 residues long. J gave up 0 bases and V 3 bases, and 5 bases lay outside the gene matches. Germline CDR1 KGHSH, CDR2 LQKENI. The data are from a study of cytomegalovirus exposure and HLA in healthy donors. Study-wide results and limits: In a later analysis, specific HLA alleles were associated with approximately 16,000 TCR beta sequences at a 0.05 false discovery rate.

The chain joins TRBV18 to TRBJ1-3; the match to TRBD1 covers 7 bases. The sample taken for sequencing was PBMCs. This clonotype was obtained from a woman between 40 and 50 years old in good health and CMV-seropositive. This chain's CDR3 is CASSPLGQDSGNTIYF. In nucleotides, the CDR3 is TGTGCCAGCTCACCCTTAGGACAGGACTCTGGAAACACCATATATTTT.